This TCR beta chain was sequenced in a study of T cell responses to AZD1222 COVID-19 vaccine. Some second doses came at about 4 weeks and others at about 12 weeks; these were pooled. For this clone: Its matching antigen is unknown.

Germline loops: CDR1 SEHNR, CDR2 FQNEAQ (reference sequence). With 7 bases removed from V and 7 bases from J, the gap between germline ends came to 14 bases. The CDR3 consists of 13 residues. Broader study findings: With two AZD1222 doses given, Spike-specific TCR breadth and depth both rose.

Only in-frame clones appear in the TCRdb table, and some are missing; sequencing was by immunoSEQ multiplex PCR. Among 150,000 to 200,000 clones, around 89% were seen once, and the ten largest hold over 4%. V gene TRBV7-9 combines with J gene TRBJ1-5; D is ambiguous. This sample comprised peripheral blood, obtained 28 days after the second AZD1222 dose. This sequence was found in an adult who received the AZD1222 COVID-19 vaccine. CDR3 protein: CASTDSLSQPQHF. The CDR3 DNA is TGTGCCAGCACTGACTCCCTGAGCCAGCCCCAGCATTTT.